The entry below describes one T cell receptor (beta chain). Its target is unknown. The data belong to a study of cytomegalovirus exposure and HLA in healthy donors. Study observations and caveats: The authors confirmed in vitro that a few CMV-associated chains were specific for CMV antigens. The study listed about 150 cytomegalovirus-associated TCR beta chains. Per published reports, the classifier diagnosed cytomegalovirus status with high specificity and sensitivity.

Trimming removed 5 bases from V and 2 bases from J, with 10 bases in between. This CDR3 has 14 amino acids. Looked up from germline, CDR1 is SGHTA and CDR2 is FQGNSA. Assay: immunoSEQ multiplex PCR; the TCRdb copy retains only in-frame clones and omits some. This table has approximately 90,000 clones, about 93% appearing once. The sequence was collected from a woman aged 25-40 years in good health and CMV-seropositive. Sequencing was performed on PBMCs. This chain joins TRBV7-2 and TRBJ1-5, with D unclear. The DNA for the CDR3 is TGTGCCAGCAGCGACCGACACCGCAATCAGCCCCAGCATTTT. Protein sequence: CASSDRHRNQPQHF.